The source of this TCR beta chain is a study of T cells in Graves' hyperthyroidism and ophthalmopathy. Study details: Blood was drawn when the patient was first diagnosed and still untreated.

The CDR3 runs to 12 residues. From germline, CDR1 is MDHEN and CDR2 SYDVKM. Trimming left V 4 bases short and J 5 bases short, with 9 bases between. Researchers amplified the TCR beta CDR3 regions from RNA transcripts. TCR CDR3 underwent first-round RT-PCR with the HTBI primer set. From the multiplex PCR reads, TCRdb called clonotypes with MiXCR, one entry per CDR3 protein. Of hundreds of thousands of distinct CDR3 sequences in the sample, 12% to 15% are singletons; the top ten hold over 11%. This clonotype was counted at least ten times. The rearrangement joins TRBV28 to TRBJ2-7, with D perhaps matching TRBD1 (5 bases). This clonotype was sampled from a woman in her 40s with Graves' hyperthyroidism. Sequencing input: blood. CDR3 DNA: TGTGCCAGCAGTTCAGGGTTCAACGAGCAGTACTTC. The encoded protein is CASSSGFNEQYF.